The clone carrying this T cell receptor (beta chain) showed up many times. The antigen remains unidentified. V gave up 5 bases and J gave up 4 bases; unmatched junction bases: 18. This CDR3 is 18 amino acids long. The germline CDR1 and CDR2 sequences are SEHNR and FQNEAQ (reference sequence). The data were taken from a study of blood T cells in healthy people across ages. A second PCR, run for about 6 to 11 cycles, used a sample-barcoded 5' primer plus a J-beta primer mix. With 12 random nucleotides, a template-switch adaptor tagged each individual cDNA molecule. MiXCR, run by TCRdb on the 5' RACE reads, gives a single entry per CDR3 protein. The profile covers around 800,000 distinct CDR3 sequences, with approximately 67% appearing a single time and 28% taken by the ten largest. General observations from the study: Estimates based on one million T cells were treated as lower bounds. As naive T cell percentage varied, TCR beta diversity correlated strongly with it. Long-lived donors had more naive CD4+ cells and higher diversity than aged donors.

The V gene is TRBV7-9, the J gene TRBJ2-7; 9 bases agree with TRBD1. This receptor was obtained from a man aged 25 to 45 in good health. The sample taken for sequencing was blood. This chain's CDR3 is CASSHPNTQDRGTYEQYF. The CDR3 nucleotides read TGTGCCAGCAGCCACCCTAATACCCAGGACAGGGGTACTTACGAGCAGTACTTC.